A selection of T cell receptor beta chains follows, all from one sample in a study of blood T cell repertoires in COVID-19. Assay used: immunoSEQ multiplex PCR; TCRdb lists only in-frame clones, some missing. The data show hundreds of thousands of clones, around 90% seen once. Sequenced input: PBMCs or T cells enriched from blood (not recorded which). Source of these receptors: a woman aged 25 to 39 who had recovered from COVID-19. Both conserved end residues are part of each CDR3. Fields, in order: V gene, D gene, clone size, J gene, CDR3 protein, CDR3 DNA. A D gene is named only where the DNA matches it firmly. The size entry is marked missing in some rows and otherwise reads once, few, many or a size class.

TRBV12-3/TRBV12-4	NA	NA	TRBJ1-2	CASSLDGVGYTF	TGTGCCAGCAGTTTAGACGGGGTTGGCTACACCTTC
TRBV9	NA	few	TRBJ1-6	CASSVAAGERSPLHF	TGTGCCAGCAGCGTGGCCGCAGGGGAGAGATCACCCCTCCACTTT
TRBV12-3/TRBV12-4	NA	NA	TRBJ2-7	CASSLKIYEQYF	TGTGCCAGCAGTTTAAAAATATACGAGCAGTACTTC
TRBV27	TRBD2	NA	TRBJ2-3	CASSPDVAGRYTQYF	TGTGCCAGCAGCCCAGATGTAGCGGGGAGATATACGCAGTATTTT
TRBV5-4	TRBD2	NA	TRBJ2-1	CASSPGLADEQFF	TGTGCCAGCAGCCCGGGACTAGCGGATGAGCAGTTCTTC
TRBV3-1/TRBV3-2	NA	NA	TRBJ2-7	CASSQAGFHGVDEQYF	TGTGCCAGCAGCCAAGCCGGTTTCCACGGGGTGGACGAGCAGTACTTC
TRBV9	TRBD1	NA	TRBJ1-3	CASSLVDRGSGNTIYF	TGTGCCAGCAGCCTTGTCGACAGGGGCTCTGGAAACACCATATATTTT
TRBV27	TRBD1	NA	TRBJ1-1	CASSSPPSGQGGTEAFF	TGTGCCAGCAGTTCGCCGCCATCGGGGCAGGGGGGCACTGAAGCTTTCTTT
TRBV29-1	NA	NA	TRBJ1-2	CSVEGGDYGYTF	TGCAGCGTTGAAGGGGGGGACTATGGCTACACCTTC
TRBV29-1	NA	NA	TRBJ2-7	CSVYSQSSYEQYF	TGCAGCGTCTACAGCCAGAGCTCCTACGAGCAGTACTTC
TRBV11-1	NA	NA	TRBJ2-7	CASSPWTAYEQYF	TGTGCCAGCAGCCCCTGGACAGCCTACGAGCAGTACTTC
TRBV4-1	TRBD2	NA	TRBJ2-1	CASSPYLAGGSYNEQFF	TGCGCCAGCAGCCCCTACCTAGCGGGGGGATCCTACAATGAGCAGTTCTTC
TRBV6-2/TRBV6-3	NA	NA	TRBJ1-5	CASRPTGFGQPQHF	TGTGCCAGCAGGCCTACAGGGTTTGGGCAGCCCCAGCATTTT
TRBV27	TRBD1	NA	TRBJ1-1	CASKPGTANTEAFF	TGTGCCAGCAAACCCGGGACAGCGAACACTGAAGCTTTCTTT
TRBV15	TRBD1	NA	TRBJ1-1	CATSRSGTGVFNTEAFF	TGTGCCACCAGCAGATCCGGGACAGGGGTTTTTAACACTGAAGCTTTCTTT
TRBV19	NA	NA	TRBJ1-2	CASSRGGDDYGYTF	TGTGCCAGTAGTAGAGGGGGTGACGACTATGGCTACACCTTC
TRBV28	TRBD2	NA	TRBJ2-3	CASSSAGGPLDTQYF	TGTGCCAGCAGTTCGGCGGGAGGGCCTCTAGATACGCAGTATTTT
TRBV5-5	TRBD1	NA	TRBJ2-3	CASSPPTGSTDTQYF	TGTGCCAGCAGCCCGCCGACAGGGAGCACAGATACGCAGTATTTT
TRBV2	TRBD2	NA	TRBJ2-5	CASSEAGLAGIGTQYF	TGTGCCAGCAGTGAAGCCGGGCTAGCGGGAATAGGGACCCAGTACTTC
TRBV9	NA	NA	TRBJ1-2	CASSGYTGPGYTF	TGTGCCAGCAGCGGATACACAGGGCCGGGCTACACCTTC
TRBV5-1	NA	NA	TRBJ2-5	CASSSERTYQETQYF	TGCGCCAGCAGCTCCGAGCGGACGTACCAAGAGACCCAGTACTTC
TRBV28	TRBD1	NA	TRBJ2-7	CASSFPTGTGPYEQYF	TGTGCCAGCAGCTTCCCGACCGGGACAGGGCCCTACGAGCAGTACTTC
TRBV19	TRBD2	NA	TRBJ2-7	CASSIGTSGPYEQYF	TGTGCCAGTAGTATCGGGACTAGCGGTCCCTACGAGCAGTACTTC
TRBV6-6	NA	NA	TRBJ1-2	CASSYTPGLDLNGYTF	TGTGCCAGCAGTTACACCCCAGGGTTAGACCTAAATGGCTACACCTTC
TRBV6-5	NA	NA	TRBJ1-5	CASSDGTPNQPQHF	TGTGCCAGCAGCGACGGGACACCTAATCAGCCCCAGCATTTT
TRBV14	TRBD2	NA	TRBJ2-5	CASSQDIGAGGGEETQYF	TGTGCCAGCAGCCAAGATATTGGAGCGGGGGGAGGAGAAGAGACCCAGTACTTC
TRBV28	NA	NA	TRBJ1-3	CASTQMGALGGNTIYF	TGTGCCAGCACCCAAATGGGGGCCTTAGGTGGAAACACCATATATTTT
TRBV7-9	NA	NA	TRBJ2-1	CASSLKVGASDEQFF	TGTGCCAGCAGCTTAAAAGTTGGGGCTAGCGATGAGCAGTTCTTC
TRBV2	NA	NA	TRBJ2-7	CASSSGLGLYEQYF	TGTGCCAGCAGTTCAGGCCTTGGACTCTACGAGCAGTACTTC
TRBV29-1	TRBD1	NA	TRBJ1-1	CSGGDREAFF	TGCAGCGGGGGGGACAGAGAAGCTTTCTTT
TRBV2	TRBD1	NA	TRBJ1-2	CASSEAGTGVMGYTF	TGTGCCAGCAGTGAAGCCGGGACAGGGGTTATGGGCTACACCTTC
TRBV19	TRBD1	NA	TRBJ2-2	CASSIKGQIGGGELFF	TGTGCCAGTAGTATTAAGGGACAGATTGGTGGCGGGGAGCTGTTTTTT
TRBV18	TRBD1	once	TRBJ1-2	CASSPQTGEGYGYTF	TGTGCCAGCTCACCTCAGACAGGGGAGGGCTATGGCTACACCTTC
TRBV13	NA	NA	TRBJ1-2	CASSGRFYGYTF	TGTGCCAGCAGCGGGAGATTCTATGGCTACACCTTC
TRBV9	NA	NA	TRBJ2-2	CATDAGLDTGELFF	TGTGCCACCGATGCAGGGTTGGACACCGGGGAGCTGTTTTTT
TRBV5-6	NA	NA	TRBJ2-1	CASTISSYNEQFF	TGTGCCAGTACTATAAGCTCCTACAATGAGCAGTTCTTC
TRBV6-2/TRBV6-3	NA	NA	TRBJ1-1	CASSSGLVELMNTEAFF	TGTGCCAGCAGTTCAGGGCTGGTTGAGTTAATGAACACTGAAGCTTTCTTT
TRBV6-5	NA	NA	TRBJ1-2	CASADGLWGYTF	TGTGCCAGTGCGGACGGACTCTGGGGCTACACCTTC
TRBV6-4	TRBD2	NA	TRBJ2-1	CATSHGLAGNEQFF	TGTGCCACCTCCCACGGACTAGCGGGGAATGAGCAGTTCTTC
TRBV7-9	NA	NA	TRBJ2-1	CASSLVLAFLHEQFF	TGTGCCAGCAGCTTAGTCCTAGCGTTCCTCCATGAGCAGTTCTTC